A single sample gave rise to the 20 T cell receptor beta chains below, sequenced in a study of CXCR3-negative and CXCR3-positive naive CD8 T cells. All TRB cDNA libraries came from 5' RACE performed with UMI labels. Reprocessing the 5' RACE reads, TCRdb reports a single entry for every CDR3 protein and omits DNA. This sample's table has 45,000 to 65,000 distinct CDR3 sequences. Sequencing was done on a sample of memory CD8+ T cells from blood. All receptors come from a human donor in good health. Some clones in this sample may be carry-over from other donors' samples.

The chain carries TRBV29-1 and TRBJ2-7; checking the TCRdb D call of TRBD1 is not possible without DNA. Germline V gene lookup returns CDR1 SQVTM and CDR2 ANQGSEA. This CDR3 comprises 13 residues. CDR3 sequence reads: CSTSGGGDYEQYF.

The rearrangement joins TRBV29-1 to TRBJ1-1. Germline CDR1 reads SQVTM; CDR2 reads ANQGSEA. CDR3 size: 12 residues. The CDR3 reads CSALEGNTEAFF.

This chain uses TRBV10-3 with TRBJ2-1. Germline values: CDR1 ENHRY, CDR2 SYGVKD. The CDR3 spans 13 residues. The CDR3 loop is CAISESGEDEQFF.

The V gene is TRBV6-5, the J gene TRBJ2-2; the TRBD1 assignment by TCRdb is unverifiable without DNA. This CDR3 has 13 amino acids. The germline CDR1 and CDR2 sequences are MNHEY and SVGAGI. The CDR3 is CASRTGNTGELFF.

This clonotype is labeled medium-sized based on frequency. This chain links TRBV6-2 or TRBV6-3 with TRBJ2-1; TCRdb outputs TRBD1, but without DNA this stays unchecked. CDR3 length: 14 amino acids. Germline CDR1 and CDR2: MNHEY and SVGEGT. This chain's CDR3 is CASSQGSSYNEQFF.

The rearrangement links TRBV7-2 to TRBJ2-1; TCRdb's D gene call, TRBD1, goes unchecked for lack of DNA. The CDR3 sequence is 15 residues long. Germline V gene sequence: CDR1 SGHTA, CDR2 FQGNSA. CDR3 residues: CASSLQGISYNEQFF. The variable domain in full, with the rest retrieved from reference TRBV7-2 and TRBJ2-1, is GAGVSQSPSNKVTEKGKDVELRCDPISGHTALYWYRQSLGQGLEFLIYFQGNSAPDKSGLPSDRFSAERTGGSVSTLTIQRTQQEDSAVYLCASSLQGISYNEQFFGPGTRLTVL.

The rearrangement uses TRBV9 and TRBJ2-7; TCRdb reports TRBD1, a call that lacks DNA to check it against. CDR3 length equals 13 residues. CDR1 and CDR2 from the germline V gene are SGDLS and YYNGEE. The CDR3: CASSPGSGDTQYF.

The V gene is TRBV29-1, the J gene TRBJ2-7. In germline, CDR1 is SQVTM, CDR2 ANQGSEA. CDR3 length equals 11 residues. CDR3 loop: CSVVSYDEQYF.

This rearrangement joins TRBV6-6 to TRBJ2-5. CDR1 and CDR2 from the germline V gene are MNHNY and SVGAGI (reference sequence). The CDR3 runs to 12 residues. This chain's CDR3 is CASSSQQETQYF.

The chain joins TRBV2 to TRBJ2-7; the D call from TCRdb, TRBD1, cannot be confirmed without DNA. The CDR3 is 11 amino acids. Germline V CDR1 and CDR2: SNHLY, FYNNEI. The CDR3 here is CASRTGAEQYF. The full variable domain, its missing parts supplied by reference TRBV2 and TRBJ2-7, is EPEVTQTPSHQVTQMGQEVILRCVPISNHLYFYWYRQILGQKVEFLVSFYNNEISEKSEIFDDQFSVERPDGSNFTLKIRSTKLEDSAMYFCASRTGAEQYFGPGTRLTVT.

V gene TRBV11-2 combines with J gene TRBJ2-1; TCRdb reports TRBD2, a call that lacks DNA to check it against. The CDR3 sequence is 14 residues long. Germline V gene lookup returns CDR1 SGHAT and CDR2 FQNNGV. Here the CDR3 reads CASSPGLFPNEQFF.

The chain couples TRBV5-1 to TRBJ2-5; TCRdb's D gene call, TRBD1, goes unchecked for lack of DNA. Germline V gives CDR1 SGHRS, CDR2 YFSETQ. The CDR3 extends over 14 amino acids. This CDR3 is CASSLREYQETQYF.

The chain links TRBV5-1 to TRBJ2-7; TCRdb gives TRBD1 as the D gene, but with no DNA this cannot be confirmed. Per germline, CDR1 SGHRS and CDR2 YFSETQ. This CDR3 is built from 15 residues. CDR3 amino acids: CASSPPDRGNDEQYF.

This chain connects TRBV4-3 to TRBJ2-5. The CDR3 extends over 15 amino acids. CDR1 and CDR2 (germline): LGHNA, YSLEER. The CDR3 reads CASSLNKDRKETQYF.

The chain links TRBV20-1 to TRBJ2-5. Germline CDR1 and CDR2: DFQATT and SNEGSKA (reference sequence). The CDR3 extends over 14 amino acids. CDR3 region: CSAKDYSVWKTQYF.

Here the CDR3 reads CAPPTGGLNVNTEAFF. This chain uses TRBV19 with TRBJ1-1; as DNA is missing, the TRBD1 call by TCRdb cannot be tested. Germline loops: CDR1 LNHDA, CDR2 SQIVND (reference sequence). This CDR3 is 16 amino acids long.

This rearrangement joins TRBV28 to TRBJ2-7; the D call from TCRdb, TRBD1, cannot be confirmed without DNA. Germline lookup yields CDR1 MDHEN and CDR2 SYDVKM. This CDR3 has 16 residues. Here the CDR3 reads CASRGLQGIAVYEQYF.

The J gene is TRBJ2-3, the V gene TRBV7-2. The germline gives CDR1 SGHTA, CDR2 FQGNSA. CDR3 length equals 14 residues. CDR3 sequence reads: CASSFGVSTDTQYF. The full variable domain, its missing parts supplied by reference TRBV7-2 and TRBJ2-3, is GAGVSQSPSNKVTEKGKDVELRCDPISGHTALYWYRQSLGQGLEFLIYFQGNSAPDKSGLPSDRFSAERTGGSVSTLTIQRTQQEDSAVYLCASSFGVSTDTQYFGPGTRLTVL.

This sequence joins TRBV28 and TRBJ2-1; TCRdb returns TRBD1, unconfirmable since there is no DNA. From germline, CDR1 is MDHEN and CDR2 SYDVKM. There are 15 residues in the CDR3. The CDR3 spells CASSLGTGGGNEQFF.

The rearrangement links TRBV5-5 to TRBJ2-4. Germline assignment: CDR1 SGHKS and CDR2 YYEKEE (reference sequence). The CDR3 loop spans 14 amino acids. The CDR3 loop reads CASSKFRAKNIQYF. The full variable domain, with the rest looked up from reference TRBV5-5 and TRBJ2-4, is DAGVTQSPTHLIKTRGQQVTLRCSPISGHKSVSWYQQVLGQGPQFIFQYYEKEERGRGNFPDRFSARQFPNYSSELNVNALLLGDSALYLCASSKFRAKNIQYFGAGTRLSVL.